These T cell receptor beta chains were read from a single sample in a study of CD8 T cells in Susac syndrome. TCRdb independently ran MiXCR on the immunoSEQ multiplex PCR reads; one entry per CDR3 protein. Of some 130,000 distinct CDR3 sequences listed, roughly 94% are singletons. The sequenced material came from CD8+ T cells from PBMCs. These receptors were collected from a human donor with Susac syndrome. The CDR3 runs from the conserved cysteine through the conserved F or W. D genes are given only for firm matches. The size of a clone is reported for some rows only, either as once, few or many, or as a class for expanded clones.

clone_size: NA
j_call: TRBJ2-2
d_call: NA
v_call: TRBV10-3
cdr3_aa: CATHPDHTGELFF
cdr3_nt: TGTGCCACCCACCCCGATCACACCGGGGAGCTGTTTTTT

clone_size: NA
j_call: TRBJ2-2
d_call: NA
v_call: TRBV9
cdr3_aa: CASSVSVSPGELFF
cdr3_nt: TGTGCCAGCAGCGTTTCGGTATCCCCCGGGGAGCTGTTTTTT

clone_size: NA
j_call: TRBJ2-3
d_call: NA
v_call: TRBV27
cdr3_aa: CASSPLLYITDTQYF
cdr3_nt: TGTGCCAGCAGTCCCCTTCTCTATATCACAGATACGCAGTATTTT

clone_size: NA
j_call: TRBJ1-3
d_call: NA
v_call: TRBV25-1
cdr3_aa: CASSDVRAGNTIYF
cdr3_nt: TGTGCCAGCAGTGATGTCAGGGCTGGAAACACCATATATTTT

clone_size: NA
j_call: TRBJ2-3
d_call: TRBD2
v_call: TRBV14
cdr3_aa: CASSQGLAGGRDTQYF
cdr3_nt: TGTGCCAGCAGCCAAGGGCTAGCGGGAGGACGAGATACGCAGTATTTT

clone_size: NA
j_call: TRBJ2-5
d_call: TRBD2
v_call: TRBV24-1
cdr3_aa: CATSDPTSGQETQYF
cdr3_nt: TGTGCCACCAGTGACCCGACTAGCGGCCAAGAGACCCAGTACTTC

clone_size: few
j_call: TRBJ2-1
d_call: NA
v_call: TRBV19
cdr3_aa: CASSSPGNEQFF
cdr3_nt: TGTGCCAGTAGCTCCCCAGGGAATGAGCAGTTCTTC

clone_size: NA
j_call: TRBJ2-7
d_call: TRBD1
v_call: TRBV28
cdr3_aa: CASSADRGRKDEQYF
cdr3_nt: TGTGCCAGCAGCGCCGACAGGGGGCGCAAGGATGAGCAGTACTTC

clone_size: NA
j_call: TRBJ2-7
d_call: NA
v_call: TRBV7-9
cdr3_aa: CASSFYGGNYEQYF
cdr3_nt: TGTGCCAGCAGCTTTTATGGCGGGAACTACGAGCAGTACTTC

clone_size: NA
j_call: TRBJ2-6
d_call: NA
v_call: TRBV29-1
cdr3_aa: CSVETWTAGANVLTF
cdr3_nt: TGCAGCGTCGAAACCTGGACTGCTGGGGCCAACGTCCTGACTTTC

clone_size: NA
j_call: TRBJ1-2
d_call: TRBD1
v_call: TRBV13
cdr3_aa: CASSLRMEGAVGYTF
cdr3_nt: TGTGCCAGCAGCTTAAGAATGGAGGGGGCAGTTGGCTACACCTTC

clone_size: NA
j_call: TRBJ2-3
d_call: TRBD2
v_call: TRBV9
cdr3_aa: CASSHGGGAATDTQYF
cdr3_nt: TGTGCCAGCAGCCATGGGGGAGGGGCGGCGACAGATACGCAGTATTTT

clone_size: NA
j_call: TRBJ2-5
d_call: TRBD2
v_call: TRBV25-1
cdr3_aa: CASSEGLAGEETQYF
cdr3_nt: TGTGCCAGCAGTGAAGGGCTAGCGGGAGAAGAGACCCAGTACTTC

clone_size: NA
j_call: TRBJ2-2
d_call: NA
v_call: TRBV7-9
cdr3_aa: CASGSGSGELFF
cdr3_nt: TGTGCCAGCGGCTCTGGGAGCGGGGAGCTGTTTTTT

clone_size: NA
j_call: TRBJ1-1
d_call: NA
v_call: TRBV20-1
cdr3_aa: CSASPGGNEAFF
cdr3_nt: TGCAGTGCTAGCCCTGGGGGCAACGAGGCTTTCTTT

clone_size: NA
j_call: TRBJ2-7
d_call: TRBD1
v_call: TRBV27
cdr3_aa: CASNLDGTGGMGEQYF
cdr3_nt: TGTGCCAGCAACCTCGATGGGACAGGGGGCATGGGCGAGCAGTACTTC

clone_size: NA
j_call: TRBJ2-5
d_call: TRBD2
v_call: TRBV9
cdr3_aa: CASSIAGTQETQYF
cdr3_nt: TGTGCCAGCAGCATAGCGGGAACCCAAGAGACCCAGTACTTC

clone_size: NA
j_call: TRBJ1-2
d_call: NA
v_call: TRBV5-6
cdr3_aa: CASSDGLSGYTF
cdr3_nt: TGTGCCAGCAGCGATGGGTTGTCTGGCTACACCTTC

clone_size: NA
j_call: TRBJ2-1
d_call: NA
v_call: TRBV28
cdr3_aa: CASSYRSANEQFF
cdr3_nt: TGTGCCAGCAGTTACAGGTCGGCCAATGAGCAGTTCTTC

clone_size: NA
j_call: TRBJ2-1
d_call: TRBD1
v_call: TRBV12-3/TRBV12-4
cdr3_aa: CASSPAGDRGGNEQFF
cdr3_nt: TGTGCCAGCAGTCCCGCCGGGGACAGGGGCGGGAATGAGCAGTTCTTC

clone_size: NA
j_call: TRBJ2-1
d_call: NA
v_call: TRBV14
cdr3_aa: CASSQDTLIYNEQFF
cdr3_nt: TGTGCCAGCAGCCAAGATACACTGATCTACAATGAGCAGTTCTTC

clone_size: NA
j_call: TRBJ2-7
d_call: NA
v_call: TRBV4-1
cdr3_aa: CASSQVFRGSSYEQYF
cdr3_nt: TGCGCCAGCAGCCAAGTTTTTCGCGGGTCGTCCTACGAGCAGTACTTC

clone_size: NA
j_call: TRBJ2-7
d_call: NA
v_call: TRBV27
cdr3_aa: CASSVWTNAYEQYF
cdr3_nt: TGTGCCAGCAGTGTATGGACCAACGCCTACGAGCAGTACTTC

clone_size: NA
j_call: TRBJ1-4
d_call: NA
v_call: TRBV11-3
cdr3_aa: CASSLAVSKLFF
cdr3_nt: TGTGCCAGCAGCTTAGCGGTCTCGAAACTGTTTTTT

clone_size: few
j_call: TRBJ2-7
d_call: NA
v_call: TRBV29-1
cdr3_aa: CSVPGPIVYEQYF
cdr3_nt: TGCAGCGTTCCGGGACCGATCGTCTACGAGCAGTACTTC

clone_size: NA
j_call: TRBJ1-5
d_call: NA
v_call: TRBV11-2
cdr3_aa: CASSRGSSNQPQHF
cdr3_nt: TGTGCCAGCAGTCGGGGGTCCAGCAATCAGCCCCAGCATTTT

clone_size: NA
j_call: TRBJ1-4
d_call: TRBD1
v_call: TRBV12-3/TRBV12-4
cdr3_aa: CASSFGTGAYGDEKLFF
cdr3_nt: TGTGCCAGCAGTTTTGGGACAGGGGCTTATGGCGACGAAAAACTGTTTTTT

clone_size: NA
j_call: TRBJ1-2
d_call: NA
v_call: TRBV18
cdr3_aa: CASSPLDRTNYGYTF
cdr3_nt: TGTGCCAGCTCACCACTCGACAGAACCAACTATGGCTACACCTTC

clone_size: NA
j_call: TRBJ2-2
d_call: TRBD2
v_call: TRBV7-6
cdr3_aa: CASSFLAGGDTGELFF
cdr3_nt: TGTGCCAGCAGCTTCCTCGCGGGGGGGGACACCGGGGAGCTGTTTTTT

clone_size: NA
j_call: TRBJ1-1
d_call: NA
v_call: TRBV2
cdr3_aa: CASHYWENTEAFF
cdr3_nt: TGTGCCAGCCATTACTGGGAAAACACTGAAGCTTTCTTT

clone_size: NA
j_call: TRBJ2-3
d_call: NA
v_call: TRBV11-2
cdr3_aa: CASSPVADTQYF
cdr3_nt: TGTGCCAGCAGCCCGGTTGCGGATACGCAGTATTTT

clone_size: NA
j_call: TRBJ2-7
d_call: NA
v_call: TRBV7-2
cdr3_aa: CASSSTTTYEQYF
cdr3_nt: TGTGCCAGCAGCTCCACTACTACCTACGAGCAGTACTTC

clone_size: NA
j_call: TRBJ2-5
d_call: NA
v_call: TRBV27
cdr3_aa: CASSLSYRGETQYF
cdr3_nt: TGTGCCAGCAGTTTAAGCTACCGGGGAGAGACCCAGTACTTC

clone_size: once
j_call: TRBJ2-3
d_call: TRBD1
v_call: TRBV24-1
cdr3_aa: CATNRGPADTQYF
cdr3_nt: TGTGCCACCAACAGGGGGCCCGCAGATACGCAGTATTTT

clone_size: NA
j_call: TRBJ2-1
d_call: TRBD2
v_call: TRBV15
cdr3_aa: CATSFPGDVPGLAGPFENEQFF
cdr3_nt: TGTGCCACCAGCTTCCCAGGGGACGTCCCGGGACTAGCGGGACCTTTTGAGAATGAGCAGTTCTTC

clone_size: NA
j_call: TRBJ2-2
d_call: NA
v_call: TRBV14
cdr3_aa: CASSRGGDAALTGELFF
cdr3_nt: TGTGCCAGCAGCAGAGGGGGGGATGCGGCTCTGACCGGGGAGCTGTTTTTT

clone_size: NA
j_call: TRBJ2-3
d_call: NA
v_call: TRBV7-9
cdr3_aa: CASRQEPDTQYF
cdr3_nt: TGTGCCAGCCGACAGGAGCCGGATACGCAGTATTTT

clone_size: NA
j_call: TRBJ2-1
d_call: TRBD2
v_call: TRBV6-5
cdr3_aa: CASSYASGRGNEQFF
cdr3_nt: TGTGCCAGCAGTTACGCTAGCGGGAGGGGTAATGAGCAGTTCTTC

clone_size: few
j_call: TRBJ2-3
d_call: TRBD2
v_call: TRBV24-1
cdr3_aa: CATSGPFSGRSTDTQYF
cdr3_nt: TGTGCCACCAGCGGTCCGTTTAGCGGGAGGTCCACAGATACGCAGTATTTT

clone_size: NA
j_call: TRBJ2-5
d_call: TRBD2
v_call: TRBV2
cdr3_aa: CASKGVYGRVIQETQYF
cdr3_nt: TGTGCCAGCAAGGGCGTGTACGGGAGGGTCATTCAAGAGACCCAGTACTTC

clone_size: NA
j_call: TRBJ2-7
d_call: NA
v_call: TRBV24-1
cdr3_aa: CATSEGAGYEQYF
cdr3_nt: TGTGCCACCAGCGAAGGGGCAGGCTACGAGCAGTACTTC

clone_size: NA
j_call: TRBJ2-1
d_call: NA
v_call: TRBV23-1
cdr3_aa: CASSPDNRWHEQFF
cdr3_nt: TGCGCCAGCAGTCCTGATAACAGGTGGCATGAGCAGTTCTTC

clone_size: NA
j_call: TRBJ2-2
d_call: NA
v_call: TRBV7-9
cdr3_aa: CASSLDPSREGTGELFF
cdr3_nt: TGTGCCAGCAGCTTGGATCCCTCCAGGGAAGGGACCGGGGAGCTGTTTTTT

clone_size: NA
j_call: TRBJ1-5
d_call: NA
v_call: TRBV27
cdr3_aa: CAILSASNQPQHF
cdr3_nt: TGTGCCATCTTATCGGCAAGCAATCAGCCCCAGCATTTT

clone_size: NA
j_call: TRBJ2-7
d_call: NA
v_call: TRBV2
cdr3_aa: CASIRDDSSYEQYF
cdr3_nt: TGTGCCAGCATTCGGGACGATAGCTCCTACGAGCAGTACTTC

clone_size: NA
j_call: TRBJ1-1
d_call: NA
v_call: TRBV29-1
cdr3_aa: CSTGASNTEAFF
cdr3_nt: TGCAGCACCGGGGCCTCGAACACTGAAGCTTTCTTT

clone_size: NA
j_call: TRBJ1-2
d_call: NA
v_call: TRBV20-1
cdr3_aa: CSARGTVNYGYTF
cdr3_nt: TGCAGTGCTAGAGGGACAGTTAACTATGGCTACACCTTC

clone_size: NA
j_call: TRBJ1-2
d_call: TRBD1
v_call: TRBV9
cdr3_aa: CASSVVPGQNYGYTF
cdr3_nt: TGTGCCAGCAGCGTAGTACCGGGACAGAACTATGGCTACACCTTC

clone_size: once
j_call: TRBJ2-1
d_call: TRBD2
v_call: TRBV11-3
cdr3_aa: CASSPGLAPFF
cdr3_nt: TGTGCCAGCAGCCCGGGACTAGCGCCGTTCTTC

clone_size: NA
j_call: TRBJ2-3
d_call: NA
v_call: TRBV9
cdr3_aa: CASSVGGEADTQYF
cdr3_nt: TGTGCCAGCAGCGTCGGTGGAGAGGCAGATACGCAGTATTTT

clone_size: NA
j_call: TRBJ1-5
d_call: NA
v_call: TRBV27
cdr3_aa: CASSLPGNPQHF
cdr3_nt: TGTGCCAGCAGTTTACCGGGTAACCCCCAGCATTTT

clone_size: NA
j_call: TRBJ2-5
d_call: TRBD2
v_call: TRBV20-1
cdr3_aa: CSAIELALADSVGETQYF
cdr3_nt: TGCAGTGCTATTGAGCTGGCGCTAGCGGATAGTGTGGGGGAGACCCAGTACTTC

clone_size: once
j_call: TRBJ2-1
d_call: NA
v_call: TRBV5-1
cdr3_aa: CASSTSGRVNEQFF
cdr3_nt: TGCGCCAGCAGCACGTCAGGGAGAGTCAATGAGCAGTTCTTC

clone_size: NA
j_call: TRBJ2-5
d_call: NA
v_call: TRBV5-1
cdr3_aa: CASSLATETQYF
cdr3_nt: TGCGCCAGCAGCTTGGCCACAGAGACCCAGTACTTC

clone_size: NA
j_call: TRBJ1-1
d_call: TRBD1
v_call: TRBV7-3
cdr3_aa: CASSTTGGEAFF
cdr3_nt: TGTGCCAGCAGCACCACAGGGGGTGAAGCTTTCTTT

clone_size: NA
j_call: TRBJ1-1
d_call: NA
v_call: TRBV6-6
cdr3_aa: CASSLTAPGNTEAFF
cdr3_nt: TGTGCCAGCAGCCTAACAGCCCCCGGGAACACTGAAGCTTTCTTT

clone_size: NA
j_call: TRBJ2-1
d_call: TRBD1
v_call: TRBV29-1
cdr3_aa: CSVDGTGVPSSYNEQFF
cdr3_nt: TGCAGCGTTGATGGGACAGGGGTCCCCTCCTCCTACAATGAGCAGTTCTTC